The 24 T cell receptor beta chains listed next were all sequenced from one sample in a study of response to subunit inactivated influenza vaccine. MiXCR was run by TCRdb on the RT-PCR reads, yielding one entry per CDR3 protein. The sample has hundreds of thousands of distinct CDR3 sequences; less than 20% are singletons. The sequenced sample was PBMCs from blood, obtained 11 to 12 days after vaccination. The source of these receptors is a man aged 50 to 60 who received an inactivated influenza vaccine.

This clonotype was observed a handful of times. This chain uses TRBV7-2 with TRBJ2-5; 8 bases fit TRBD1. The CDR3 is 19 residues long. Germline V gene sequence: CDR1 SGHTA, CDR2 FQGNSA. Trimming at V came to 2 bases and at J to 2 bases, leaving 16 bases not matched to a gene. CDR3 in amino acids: CASSLRNPYGTGVQETQYF. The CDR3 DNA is TGTGCCAGCAGCTTACGTAATCCGTATGGGACAGGCGTTCAAGAGACCCAGTACTTC.

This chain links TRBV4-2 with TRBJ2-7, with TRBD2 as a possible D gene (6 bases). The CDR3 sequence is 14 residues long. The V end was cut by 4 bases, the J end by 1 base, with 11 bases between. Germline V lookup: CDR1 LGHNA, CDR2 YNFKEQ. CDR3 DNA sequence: TGTGCCAGCAGCCCGGGACTGATTTCCTACGAGCAGTACTTC. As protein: CASSPGLISYEQYF.

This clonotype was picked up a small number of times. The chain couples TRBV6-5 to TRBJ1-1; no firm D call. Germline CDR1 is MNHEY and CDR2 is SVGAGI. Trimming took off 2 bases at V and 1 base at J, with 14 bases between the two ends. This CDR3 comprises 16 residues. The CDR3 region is CASSYRQVRWNTEAFF. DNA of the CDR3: TGTGCCAGCAGTTACCGACAAGTCAGGTGGAACACTGAAGCTTTCTTT.

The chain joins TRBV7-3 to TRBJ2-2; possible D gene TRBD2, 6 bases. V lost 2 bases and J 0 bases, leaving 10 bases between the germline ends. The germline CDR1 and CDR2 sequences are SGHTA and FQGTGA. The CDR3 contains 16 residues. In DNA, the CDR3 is TGTGCCAGCAGCTTATTAGCGGTAACGAACACCGGGGAGCTGTTTTTT. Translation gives CASSLLAVTNTGELFF.

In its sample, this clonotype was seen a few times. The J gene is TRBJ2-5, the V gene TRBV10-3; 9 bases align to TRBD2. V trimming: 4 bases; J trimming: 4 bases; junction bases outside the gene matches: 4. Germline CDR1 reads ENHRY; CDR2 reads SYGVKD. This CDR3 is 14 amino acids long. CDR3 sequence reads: CAISGTSEGETQYF. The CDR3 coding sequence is TGTGCCATCAGTGGGACTAGCGAGGGAGAGACCCAGTACTTC.

This chain's CDR3 is CASSLYSGTQAYEQFF. The CDR3 coding sequence is TGTGCCAGCAGCTTATATTCCGGGACACAAGCCTATGAGCAGTTCTTC. The chain joins TRBV7-2 to TRBJ2-1; perhaps TRBD1 as D (6 bases). CDR1 SGHTA and CDR2 FQGNSA come from the germline V gene. The CDR3 contains 16 residues. The V and J ends lost 2 bases and 8 bases respectively, with 19 bases between them.

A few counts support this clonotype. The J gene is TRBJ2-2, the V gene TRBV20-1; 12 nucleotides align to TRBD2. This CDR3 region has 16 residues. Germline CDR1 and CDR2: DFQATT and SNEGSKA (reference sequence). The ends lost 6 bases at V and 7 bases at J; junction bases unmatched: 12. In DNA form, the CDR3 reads TGCAGTGCCGTATCGGCGACTAGCGGGAGCGGCGGGGAGCTGTTTTTT. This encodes CSAVSATSGSGGELFF.

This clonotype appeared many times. DNA for the CDR3: TGTGCCAGCAGTCAAGGGGGGGGCCTGATCCAGGGCTACACCTTC. Its translation is CASSQGGGLIQGYTF. This chain connects TRBV27 to TRBJ1-2; perhaps TRBD1 as D (6 bases). The CDR3 runs 15 residues. V lost 5 bases and J lost 8, with 21 bases in between. The germline gives CDR1 MNHEY, CDR2 SMNVEV (reference sequence).

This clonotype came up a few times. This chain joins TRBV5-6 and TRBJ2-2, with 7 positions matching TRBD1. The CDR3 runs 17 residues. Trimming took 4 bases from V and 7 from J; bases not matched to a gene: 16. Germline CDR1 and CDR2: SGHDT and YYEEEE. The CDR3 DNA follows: TGTGCCAGCAGCCGAACCGACAGGGATTACAGTCACGGGGAGCTGTTTTTT. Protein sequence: CASSRTDRDYSHGELFF.

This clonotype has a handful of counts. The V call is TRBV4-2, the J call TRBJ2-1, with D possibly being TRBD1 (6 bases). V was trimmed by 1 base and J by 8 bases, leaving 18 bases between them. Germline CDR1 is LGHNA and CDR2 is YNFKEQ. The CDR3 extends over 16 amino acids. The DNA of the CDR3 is TGTGCCAGCAGCCAAGGTGCGGTCGACAGGAATCATGAGCAGTTCTTC. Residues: CASSQGAVDRNHEQFF.

CDR3 amino acids: CATETGEISGNTIYF. The CDR3 DNA reads TGTGCCACTGAGACAGGGGAAATTTCTGGAAACACCATATATTTT. This chain connects TRBV7-9 to TRBJ1-3, with 8 bases lining up with TRBD1. V lost 10 bases to trimming and J lost 1 base; unmatched junction nucleotides: 9. The CDR3 extends over 15 amino acids. The germline V gene has CDR1 SEHNR and CDR2 FQNEAQ (reference sequence).

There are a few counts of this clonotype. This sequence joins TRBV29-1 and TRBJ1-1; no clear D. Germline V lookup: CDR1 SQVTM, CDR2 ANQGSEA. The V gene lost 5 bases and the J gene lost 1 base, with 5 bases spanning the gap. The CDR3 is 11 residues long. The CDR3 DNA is TGCAGCGTTATCAGGAACACTGAAGCTTTCTTT. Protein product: CSVIRNTEAFF.

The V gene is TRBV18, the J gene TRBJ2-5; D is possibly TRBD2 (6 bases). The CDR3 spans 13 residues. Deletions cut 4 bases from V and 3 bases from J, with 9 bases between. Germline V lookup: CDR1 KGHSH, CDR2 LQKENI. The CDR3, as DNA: TGTGCCAGCTCACTAGCGGAGGAAGAGACCCAGTACTTC. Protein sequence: CASSLAEEETQYF.

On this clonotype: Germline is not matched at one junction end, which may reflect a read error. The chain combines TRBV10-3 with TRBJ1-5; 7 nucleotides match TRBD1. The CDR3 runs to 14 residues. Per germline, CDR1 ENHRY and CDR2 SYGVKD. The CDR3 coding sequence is TGTGCCATCAGTGTCCAGGGGGTAGGGCAGCACCAGCATTTT. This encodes CAISVQGVGQHQHF.

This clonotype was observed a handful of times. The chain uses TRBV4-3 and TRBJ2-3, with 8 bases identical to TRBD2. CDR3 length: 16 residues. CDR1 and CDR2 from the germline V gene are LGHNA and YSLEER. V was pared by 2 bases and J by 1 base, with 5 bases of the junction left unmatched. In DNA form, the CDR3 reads TGCGCCAGCAGCCAAAGTTTGCGGGGGGGCACAGATACGCAGTATTTT. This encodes CASSQSLRGGTDTQYF.

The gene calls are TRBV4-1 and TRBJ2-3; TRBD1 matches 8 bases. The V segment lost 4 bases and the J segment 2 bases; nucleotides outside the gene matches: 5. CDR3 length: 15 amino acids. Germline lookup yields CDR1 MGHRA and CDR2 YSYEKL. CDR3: CASSRTGFSTDTQYF. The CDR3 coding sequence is TGCGCCAGCAGCCGGACAGGGTTCTCCACAGATACGCAGTATTTT.

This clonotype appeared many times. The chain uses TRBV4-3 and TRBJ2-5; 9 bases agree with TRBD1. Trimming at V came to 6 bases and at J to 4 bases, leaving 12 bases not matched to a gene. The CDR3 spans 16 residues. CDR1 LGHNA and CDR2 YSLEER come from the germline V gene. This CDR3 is CASRRDREGVSETQYF. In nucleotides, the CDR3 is TGCGCCAGCAGACGGGACAGGGAGGGAGTATCAGAGACCCAGTACTTC.

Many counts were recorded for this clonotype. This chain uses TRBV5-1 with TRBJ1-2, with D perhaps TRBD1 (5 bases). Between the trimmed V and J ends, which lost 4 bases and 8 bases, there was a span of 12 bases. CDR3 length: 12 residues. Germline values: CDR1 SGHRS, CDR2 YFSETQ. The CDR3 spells CASSRQGHGYTF. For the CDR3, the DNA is TGCGCCAGCAGCAGGCAGGGCCACGGCTACACCTTC.

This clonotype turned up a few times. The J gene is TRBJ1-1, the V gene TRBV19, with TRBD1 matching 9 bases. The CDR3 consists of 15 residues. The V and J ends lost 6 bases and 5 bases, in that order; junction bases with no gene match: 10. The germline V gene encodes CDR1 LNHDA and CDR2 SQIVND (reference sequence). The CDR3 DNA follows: TGTGCCAGTAGCATCCCCGGGACAGGGAGTACTGAAGCTTTCTTT. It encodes CASSIPGTGSTEAFF.

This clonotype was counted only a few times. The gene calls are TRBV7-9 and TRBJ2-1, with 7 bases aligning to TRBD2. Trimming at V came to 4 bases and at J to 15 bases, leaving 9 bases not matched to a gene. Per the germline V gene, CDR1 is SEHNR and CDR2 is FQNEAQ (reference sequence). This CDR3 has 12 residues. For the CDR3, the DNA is TGTGCCAGCAGCTCCGAGAGCGGGACCGGGTTCTTC. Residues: CASSSESGTGFF.

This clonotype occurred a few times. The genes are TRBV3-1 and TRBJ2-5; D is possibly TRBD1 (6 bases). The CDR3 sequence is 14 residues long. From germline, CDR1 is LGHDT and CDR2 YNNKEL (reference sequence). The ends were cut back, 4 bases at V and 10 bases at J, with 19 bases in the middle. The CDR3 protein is CASSLYRENHGQYF. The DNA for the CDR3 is TGTGCCAGCAGCCTCTACAGGGAGAACCATGGCCAGTACTTC.

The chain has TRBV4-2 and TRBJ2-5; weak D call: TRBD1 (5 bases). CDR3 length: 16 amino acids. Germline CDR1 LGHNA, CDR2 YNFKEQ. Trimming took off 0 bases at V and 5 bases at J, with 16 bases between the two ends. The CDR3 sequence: CASSQDGAGYSETQYF. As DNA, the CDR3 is TGTGCCAGCAGCCAAGATGGGGCAGGCTATTCGGAGACCCAGTACTTC.

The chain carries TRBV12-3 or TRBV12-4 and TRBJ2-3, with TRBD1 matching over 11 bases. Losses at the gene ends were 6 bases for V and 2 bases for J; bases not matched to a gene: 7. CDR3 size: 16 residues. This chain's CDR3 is CASRSQGQGVTDTQYF. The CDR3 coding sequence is TGTGCCAGCAGGTCCCAGGGACAGGGGGTCACAGATACGCAGTATTTT.

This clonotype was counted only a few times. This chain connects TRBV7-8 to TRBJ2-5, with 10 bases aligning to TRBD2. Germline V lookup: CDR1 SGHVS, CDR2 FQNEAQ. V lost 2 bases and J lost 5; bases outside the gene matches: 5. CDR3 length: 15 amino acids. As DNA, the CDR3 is TGTGCCAGCAGCTTAAAACTAGCGGGACGGGAGACCCAGTACTTC. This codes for CASSLKLAGRETQYF.